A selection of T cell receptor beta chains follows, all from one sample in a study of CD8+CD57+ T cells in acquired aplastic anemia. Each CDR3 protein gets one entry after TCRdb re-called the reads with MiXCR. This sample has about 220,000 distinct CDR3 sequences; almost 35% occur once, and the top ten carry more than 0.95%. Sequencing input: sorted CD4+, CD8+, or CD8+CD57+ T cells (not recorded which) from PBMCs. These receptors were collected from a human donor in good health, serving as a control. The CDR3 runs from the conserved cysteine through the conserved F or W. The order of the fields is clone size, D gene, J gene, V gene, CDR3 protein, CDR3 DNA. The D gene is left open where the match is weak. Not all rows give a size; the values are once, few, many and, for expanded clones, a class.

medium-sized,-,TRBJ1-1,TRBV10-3,CAISERGFEAFF,TGTGCCATCAGTGAACGAGGGTTTGAAGCTTTCTTT
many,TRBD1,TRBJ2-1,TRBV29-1,CSVEGDRSSYNEQFF,TGCAGCGTTGAAGGGGACAGGAGCTCCTACAATGAGCAGTTCTTC
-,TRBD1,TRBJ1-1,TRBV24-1,CATSDPRQGNTEAFF,TGTGCCACCAGTGATCCACGACAGGGGAACACTGAAGCTTTCTTT
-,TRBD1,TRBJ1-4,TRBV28,CASSYRQGFNEKLFF,TGTGCCAGCAGTTACCGACAGGGGTTTAATGAAAAACTGTTTTTT
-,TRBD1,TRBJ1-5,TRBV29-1,CSVEDRGQPQHF,TGCAGCGTTGAGGACAGGGGACAGCCCCAGCATTTT
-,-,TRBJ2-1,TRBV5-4,CASSLAGRGTGRSYNEQFF,TGTGCCAGCAGCTTGGCCGGGCGGGGAACAGGGCGCTCCTACAATGAGCAGTTCTTC
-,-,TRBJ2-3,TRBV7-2,CASTWGVSDTQYF,TGTGCCAGCACATGGGGGGTGTCAGATACGCAGTATTTT
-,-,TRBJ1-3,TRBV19,CASRGRLGGNTIYF,TGTGCCAGTAGGGGCAGGCTCGGTGGAAACACCATATATTTT
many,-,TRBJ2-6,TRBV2,CASSQSGANVLTF,TGTGCCAGCAGCCAGAGTGGGGCCAACGTCCTGACTTTC
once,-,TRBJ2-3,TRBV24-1,CATSDPPTSTDTQYF,TGTGCCACCAGTGATCCCCCGACAAGCACAGATACGCAGTATTTT
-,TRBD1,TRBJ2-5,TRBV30,CAWSVGQGEETQYF,TGTGCCTGGAGTGTAGGACAGGGGGAAGAGACCCAGTACTTC
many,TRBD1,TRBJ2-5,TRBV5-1,CASSSKTGTQETQYF,TGCGCCAGCAGCTCCAAGACAGGGACCCAAGAGACCCAGTACTTC
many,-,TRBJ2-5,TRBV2,CASSESETQYF,TGTGCCAGCAGTGAATCGGAGACCCAGTACTTC
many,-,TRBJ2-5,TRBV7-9,CASSRLGGWRGQETQYF,TGTGCCAGCAGCCGACTGGGCGGGTGGAGAGGGCAGGAGACCCAGTACTTC
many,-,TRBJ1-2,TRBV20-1,CSARSPGDGYTF,TGCAGTGCTAGGTCCCCAGGTGATGGCTACACCTTC
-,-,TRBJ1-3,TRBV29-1,CSVDVRPYSGNTIYF,TGCAGCGTTGATGTAAGGCCCTACTCTGGAAACACCATATATTTT
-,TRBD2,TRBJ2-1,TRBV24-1,CATRPGTSGRNEQFF,TGTGCCACCAGGCCCGGGACTAGCGGGAGAAATGAGCAGTTCTTC
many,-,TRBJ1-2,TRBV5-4,CASSSNYGYTF,TGTGCCAGCAGCTCTAACTATGGCTACACCTTC
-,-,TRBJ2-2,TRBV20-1,CSASRPATGELFF,TGCAGTGCTAGTCGGCCAGCGACCGGGGAGCTGTTTTTT
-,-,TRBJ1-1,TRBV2,CASSEEAGPQAFF,TGTGCCAGCAGTGAGGAGGCAGGGCCCCAAGCTTTCTTT
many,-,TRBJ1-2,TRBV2,CASSVQNYYGYTF,TGTGCCAGCAGTGTACAGAACTACTATGGCTACACCTTC
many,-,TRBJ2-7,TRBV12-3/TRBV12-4,CASSSTYKNYEQYF,TGTGCCAGCAGTTCGACATACAAAAACTACGAGCAGTACTTC
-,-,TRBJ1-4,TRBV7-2,CASSPGGGDEKLFF,TGTGCCAGCAGCCCGGGCGGGGGGGATGAAAAACTGTTTTTT
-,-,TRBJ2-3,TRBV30,CAWSVQSTDTQYF,TGTGCCTGGAGTGTACAGAGCACAGATACGCAGTATTTT
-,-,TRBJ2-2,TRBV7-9,CASNAGGLFF,TGTGCCAGCAACGCTGGGGGGCTGTTTTTT
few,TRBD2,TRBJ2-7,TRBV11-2,CASSLTTSGGYSYEQYF,TGTGCCAGCAGCTTAACCACTAGCGGGGGTTACTCCTACGAGCAGTACTTC
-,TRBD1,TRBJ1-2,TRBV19,CASKRDRFGLNYGYTF,TGTGCCAGTAAGAGGGACAGGTTCGGGTTGAACTATGGCTACACCTTC
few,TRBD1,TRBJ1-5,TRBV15,CATSRDRGQPRQHF,TGTGCCACCAGCAGAGATCGGGGACAGCCCCGCCAGCATTTT
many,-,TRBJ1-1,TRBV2,CASSEQGNTEAFF,TGTGCCAGCAGCGAACAGGGGAACACTGAAGCTTTCTTT
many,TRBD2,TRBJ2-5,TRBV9,CASSARSAGGRETQYF,TGTGCCAGCAGCGCTCGAAGCGCGGGAGGTCGGGAGACCCAGTACTTC
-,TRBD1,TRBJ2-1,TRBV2,CASTRDSSYNEQFF,TGTGCCAGCACTAGGGACAGTAGCTACAATGAGCAGTTCTTC
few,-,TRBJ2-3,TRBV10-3,CAISESTGTQYF,TGTGCCATCAGTGAGTCGACAGGTACGCAGTATTTT
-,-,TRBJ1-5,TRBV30,CAWSVKGVNQPQHF,TGTGCCTGGAGTGTTAAGGGGGTAAATCAGCCCCAGCATTTT
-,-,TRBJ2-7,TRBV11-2,CASSWAGSSYEQYF,TGTGCCAGCAGCTGGGCGGGGAGCTCCTACGAGCAGTACTTC
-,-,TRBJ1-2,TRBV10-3,CAISEENYGYTF,TGTGCCATCAGTGAGGAGAACTATGGCTACACCTTC
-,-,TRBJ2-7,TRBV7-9,CASSLAGGVQQYF,TGTGCCAGCAGCTTAGCGGGCGGGGTTCAGCAGTACTTC
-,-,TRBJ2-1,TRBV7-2,CASSLATPAYNEQFF,TGTGCCAGCAGCTTAGCCACGCCAGCTTACAATGAGCAGTTCTTC
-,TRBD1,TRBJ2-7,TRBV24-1,CATSDTQTGDYEQYF,TGTGCCACCAGTGATACTCAGACAGGGGACTACGAGCAGTACTTC
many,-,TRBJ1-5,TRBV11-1,CASSHSRGGSNQPQHF,TGTGCCAGCAGCCATTCCAGGGGTGGGAGCAATCAGCCCCAGCATTTT
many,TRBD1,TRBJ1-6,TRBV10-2,CASSDRQGGGSPLHF,TGCGCCAGCAGTGACAGGCAGGGGGGTGGCTCACCCCTCCACTTT
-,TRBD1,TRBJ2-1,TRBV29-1,CSTIRDSYYNEQFF,TGCAGCACCATCCGGGACAGCTACTACAATGAGCAGTTCTTC
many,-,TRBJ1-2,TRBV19,CASSRGALSNYGYTF,TGTGCCAGTAGTAGAGGGGCCCTATCTAACTATGGCTACACCTTC
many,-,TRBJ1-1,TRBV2,CASSYTWENTEAFF,TGTGCCAGCAGCTACACGTGGGAGAACACTGAAGCTTTCTTT
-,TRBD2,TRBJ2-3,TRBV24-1,CATSAGGPASTDTQYF,TGTGCCACCAGTGCGGGAGGGCCCGCCAGCACAGATACGCAGTATTTT
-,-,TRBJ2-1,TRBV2,CASNLATPYNEQFF,TGTGCCAGCAACCTGGCAACCCCCTACAATGAGCAGTTCTTC
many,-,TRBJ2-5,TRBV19,CASSRRGMAGETQYF,TGTGCCAGTAGTCGCCGGGGTATGGCGGGGGAGACCCAGTACTTC
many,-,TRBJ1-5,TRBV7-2,CASSPQTGWGQPQHF,TGTGCCAGCAGCCCGCAAACAGGGTGGGGTCAGCCCCAGCATTTT
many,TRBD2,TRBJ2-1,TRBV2,CASSGLPSGGLAGVNEQFF,TGTGCCAGCAGTGGCCTTCCTTCGGGAGGACTAGCGGGAGTGAATGAGCAGTTCTTC
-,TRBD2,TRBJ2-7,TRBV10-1,CASVPGLAGDLYEQYF,TGCGCCAGCGTCCCGGGACTAGCGGGGGACCTCTACGAGCAGTACTTC
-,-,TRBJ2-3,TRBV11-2,CASSRQGQAGTDTQYF,TGTGCCAGCAGCCGCCAGGGTCAAGCGGGCACAGATACGCAGTATTTT
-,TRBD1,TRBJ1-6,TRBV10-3,CAIRPGQGANSPLHF,TGTGCCATCAGACCGGGACAGGGGGCTAATTCACCCCTCCACTTT